The 3 T cell receptor beta chains below all came from one sample that was sequenced in a study of human versus mouse CDR3 diversity and MHC coevolution. Only in-frame clones appear in the TCRdb table, and some are missing; sequencing was by immunoSEQ multiplex PCR. The profile shows tens of thousands of clones, approximately 94% of them singletons. The sample was naive CD4+ T cells from blood. Noted subset: CD45RO-negative CD62L-positive naive CD4 T cells. Receptors were obtained from a person between 55 and 69 years old in good health.

This chain links TRBV19 with TRBJ2-2, with unresolved D. Trimming took off 5 bases at V and 3 bases at J, with 10 bases between the two ends. The CDR3 contains 14 residues. CDR1 is LNHDA, CDR2 SQIVND, per germline (reference sequence). The CDR3: CASSLYSDTGELFF. As DNA, the CDR3 is TGTGCCAGTAGTTTGTACTCCGACACCGGGGAGCTGTTTTTT.

The chain is built from TRBV30 and TRBJ2-3; D might be TRBD2 (6 bases). Germline V gives CDR1 GTSNPN, CDR2 SVGIG (reference sequence). V shed 3 bases and J shed 3 bases, with 13 bases lying between them. This CDR3 spans 14 amino acids. This chain's CDR3 is CAWRLKGRTDTQYF. DNA of the CDR3: TGTGCCTGGAGGCTTAAAGGGAGGACAGATACGCAGTATTTT. The full variable domain, in which reference TRBV30 and TRBJ2-3 provide the parts outside the CDR3, is SQTIHQWPATLVQPVGSPLSLECTVEGTSNPNLYWYRQAAGRGLQLLFYSVGIGQISSEVPQNLSASRPQDRQFILSSKKLLLSDSGFYLCAWRLKGRTDTQYFGPGTRLTVL.

The chain joins TRBV29-1 to TRBJ2-7; D possibly corresponds to TRBD2 (5 bases). Per germline, CDR1 SQVTM and CDR2 ANQGSEA. There are 14 residues in the CDR3. V was pared by 1 base and J by 6 bases, with 16 bases between. This CDR3 reads CSVEGASFGLEQYF. Here the CDR3 DNA reads TGCAGCGTTGAAGGGGCTAGCTTTGGCCTCGAGCAGTACTTC.